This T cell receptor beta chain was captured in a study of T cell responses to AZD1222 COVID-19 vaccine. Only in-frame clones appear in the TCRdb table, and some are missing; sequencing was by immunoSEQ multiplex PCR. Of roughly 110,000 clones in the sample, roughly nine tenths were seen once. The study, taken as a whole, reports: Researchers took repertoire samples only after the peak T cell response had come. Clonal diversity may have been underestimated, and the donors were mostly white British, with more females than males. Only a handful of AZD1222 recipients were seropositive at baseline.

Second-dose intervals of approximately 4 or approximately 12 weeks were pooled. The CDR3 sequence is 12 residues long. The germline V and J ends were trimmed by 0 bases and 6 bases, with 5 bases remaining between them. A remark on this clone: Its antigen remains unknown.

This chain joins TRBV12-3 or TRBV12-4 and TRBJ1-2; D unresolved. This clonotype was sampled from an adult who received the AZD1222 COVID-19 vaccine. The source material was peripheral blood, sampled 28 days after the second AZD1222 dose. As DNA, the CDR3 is TGTGCCAGCAGTTTAGCGGGAAATGGCTACACCTTC. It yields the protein CASSLAGNGYTF.